Listed below are T cell receptor beta chains from one sample, sequenced in a study of T cells in Graves' hyperthyroidism and ophthalmopathy. TCRdb fed the multiplex PCR reads into MiXCR, producing one record per CDR3 protein. This table holds around 340,000 distinct CDR3 sequences, 15% to 20% found once. The material sequenced was blood. Source of these receptors: a woman in her 30s with Graves' hyperthyroidism that later progressed to Graves' ophthalmopathy. Both conserved end residues are part of each CDR3. The order of the fields is D gene, V gene, J gene, clone size, CDR3 DNA, CDR3 protein. D genes are given only for firm matches. Rows give clone size only sometimes, using once, few, many, or a class for an expanded clone.

>TRBD2|TRBV30|TRBJ2-3|few
TGTGCCTGGGGGCGGGAGTATAGCACAGATACGCAGTATTTT
CAWGREYSTDTQYF
>-|TRBV20-1|TRBJ2-2|many
TGCAGTGTAACTAGGCCGAACACCGGGGAGCTGTTTTTT
CSVTRPNTGELFF
>-|TRBV25-1|TRBJ1-4|-
TGTGCCAGCACCAGGACAGATAATGAAAAACTGTTTTTT
CASTRTDNEKLFF
>-|TRBV28|TRBJ1-2|many
TGTGCCAGCAGCTCCCCCGGAAACCCATCAGGCTATGGCTACACCTTC
CASSSPGNPSGYGYTF
>-|TRBV6-2/TRBV6-3|TRBJ1-6|many
TGTGCCAGCAAGCCCTTGAGGGGGGCATCTTGGAATTCACCCCTCCACTTT
CASKPLRGASWNSPLHF
>TRBD1|TRBV19|TRBJ1-5|-
TGTGCCAGTAGTTTCCGGGACAGGGGCATTTATAGCAATCAGCCCCAGCATTTT
CASSFRDRGIYSNQPQHF
>TRBD2|TRBV7-8|TRBJ2-7|-
TGTGCCAGCAGACGGACTAGCGGGCCCGACTACGAGCAGTACTTC
CASRRTSGPDYEQYF
>-|TRBV3-1|TRBJ1-5|-
TGTGCCAGCAGCCAAGATTCCGGGGACCAGCCCCAGCATTTT
CASSQDSGDQPQHF
>-|TRBV5-5|TRBJ1-5|many
TGTGCCAGCAGCTTGGAGTGGGATAATCAGCCCCAGCATTTT
CASSLEWDNQPQHF
>TRBD1|TRBV11-1|TRBJ2-1|once
TGTGCCAGCAGCTTATTTTTAGTGGGACAGGGGGCGTTTGAGCAGTTCTTC
CASSLFLVGQGAFEQFF
>-|TRBV6-1|TRBJ2-1|few
TGTGCCGGCAGACTTTCAGGGGCACCCTACAATGAGCAGTTCTTC
CAGRLSGAPYNEQFF
>-|TRBV18|TRBJ2-2|once
TGTGCCAGCCCACCACCGGACGGGATAAACACCGGGGAGCTGTTTTTT
CASPPPDGINTGELFF
>-|TRBV5-1|TRBJ2-5|-
TGCGCCAGCAGCGGTGACTTACAAGAGACCCAGTACTTC
CASSGDLQETQYF
>-|TRBV2|TRBJ1-6|many
TGTGCCAGCAGTGAGCTCAGGGGTTCCGATTCACCCCTCCACTTT
CASSELRGSDSPLHF
>-|TRBV12-3/TRBV12-4|TRBJ1-1|many
TGTGCCAGCAGTTATGTAGGGGTCACGAACACTGAAGCTTTCTTT
CASSYVGVTNTEAFF
>TRBD1|TRBV5-1|TRBJ2-5|few
TGCGCCAGCAGCTTGAAGACAGGGGGACACGAGACCCAGTACTTC
CASSLKTGGHETQYF
>TRBD1|TRBV6-1|TRBJ2-3|many
TGTGCCAGCAGTGAAGAACCGGGACAGGGGGCAGATACGCAGTATTTT
CASSEEPGQGADTQYF
>TRBD1|TRBV2|TRBJ2-1|medium-sized
TGTGCCAGCAGAGAAACGTCAGGGGGCCTTTACAATGAGCAGTTCTTC
CASRETSGGLYNEQFF
>-|TRBV6-1|TRBJ2-3|-
TGTGCCAGCAGTCCACAAAGATCTAGCACAGATACGCAGTATTTT
CASSPQRSSTDTQYF
>-|TRBV20-1|TRBJ1-1|many
TGCAGTGCTAGGACAGGTAACATGAACACTGAAGCTTTCTTT
CSARTGNMNTEAFF